This TCR beta chain was identified in a study of OX40 agonist ivuxolimab in advanced cancers. Study at large: Averaging 60 years in age, with a range of roughly 20 to 79, the cohort was around 83% male. General study points: The specificity for antigen of the expanded peripheral T cells was not determined. At doses 0.1 to 3.0 mg/kg, CD4+ and CD8+ clones expanded.

The protocol was immunoSEQ multiplex PCR, while the TCRdb copy is restricted to in-frame clones and leaves out a portion. In the table there are 65,000 to 85,000 clones, around four fifths of which are singletons. As concerns this clone: Its target is not known.

Germline V gene lookup returns CDR1 SGHNT and CDR2 YYREEE (reference sequence). Trimming removed 4 bases at V and 4 bases at J, with 9 bases between. The CDR3 consists of 12 residues. This receptor was identified in an adult with an advanced solid tumor such as melanoma, head and neck, liver or kidney cancer. V gene TRBV5-4 combines with J gene TRBJ2-7, with a weak D call TRBD1 (6 bases). The sequences come from CD4+ or CD8+ T cells sorted from blood, collected in a trial of the OX40 agonist ivuxolimab. The CDR3 region has the DNA TGTGCCAGCAGCCGAGGGGGTTACGAGCAGTACTTC. This codes for CASSRGGYEQYF.